The rows below give T cell receptor beta chains drawn from one sample of a study of blood T cell repertoires in COVID-19. Sequencing was performed with immunoSEQ multiplex PCR; in TCRdb, only in-frame clones are kept and a portion is missing. The profile covers about 78,000 clones, with around 77% appearing a single time and around 9.5% taken by the ten largest. Sequences were obtained from peripheral blood. The origin of the receptors is a human donor in a cohort sampled during active COVID-19. Each CDR3 is given with its conserved first and last residue. The order of the fields is D gene, V gene, clone size, J gene, CDR3 protein, CDR3 DNA. The D gene is left open where the match is weak. The size field is filled for only some rows; it gives once, few, many or a size class.

D: .
V: TRBV27
size: .
J: TRBJ2-2
CDR3: CASSLIGTGRAGELFF
DNA: TGTGCCAGCAGTTTAATCGGAACGGGGAGAGCCGGGGAGCTGTTTTTT

D: .
V: TRBV6-6
size: .
J: TRBJ1-2
CDR3: CASNKGVNYGYTF
DNA: TGTGCCAGCAACAAGGGGGTTAACTATGGCTACACCTTC

D: TRBD2
V: TRBV25-1
size: once
J: TRBJ2-1
CDR3: CASSWRLANEQFF
DNA: TGTGCCAGCAGTTGGAGACTAGCCAATGAGCAGTTCTTC

D: .
V: TRBV19
size: .
J: TRBJ1-6
CDR3: CASTTTGSSYNSPLHF
DNA: TGTGCCAGTACTACGACCGGGAGCTCCTATAATTCACCCCTCCACTTT

D: TRBD1
V: TRBV11-3
size: few
J: TRBJ1-3
CDR3: CASSKDRGGNTIYF
DNA: TGTGCCAGCAGCAAAGACAGGGGAGGAAACACCATATATTTT

D: TRBD2
V: TRBV5-4
size: .
J: TRBJ2-3
CDR3: CASSSSPLAGGKFTDTQYF
DNA: TGTGCCAGCAGCTCCAGCCCACTAGCGGGGGGGAAATTCACAGATACGCAGTATTTT

D: TRBD2
V: TRBV5-1
size: .
J: TRBJ2-5
CDR3: CASSLSRGDQETQYF
DNA: TGCGCCAGCAGCTTGTCTCGGGGGGACCAAGAGACCCAGTACTTC

D: TRBD1
V: TRBV24-1
size: .
J: TRBJ2-3
CDR3: CATRAGGGRTDTQYF
DNA: TGTGCCACCAGGGCAGGGGGCGGACGCACAGATACGCAGTATTTT

D: .
V: TRBV4-2
size: few
J: TRBJ1-1
CDR3: CASSHRRVHTEAFF
DNA: TGTGCCAGCAGCCACCGGAGGGTACACACTGAAGCTTTCTTT

D: TRBD1
V: TRBV15
size: few
J: TRBJ2-7
CDR3: CATSRGNPWTGHHEQYF
DNA: TGTGCCACCAGCAGAGGTAACCCCTGGACAGGGCACCACGAGCAGTACTTC

D: .
V: TRBV7-9
size: .
J: TRBJ1-1
CDR3: CASSLSPDRRAEAFF
DNA: TGTGCCAGCAGCCTATCCCCCGACAGGCGCGCTGAAGCTTTCTTT

D: .
V: TRBV5-6
size: .
J: TRBJ2-3
CDR3: CASSSAVSTDTQYF
DNA: TGTGCCAGCAGCTCTGCAGTTAGCACAGATACGCAGTATTTT

D: TRBD1
V: TRBV7-8
size: .
J: TRBJ1-5
CDR3: CASSPRGQGGYQPQHF
DNA: TGTGCCAGCAGTCCTCGTGGACAGGGAGGGTACCAGCCCCAGCATTTT